This TCR beta chain came from a study of Ad26.COV2.S vaccination and SARS-CoV-2 variants. Points from the study as a whole: Post-vaccination spike-specific CD8+ and CD4+ T cell responses reportedly had substantial breadth.

CDR1 is LNHDA, CDR2 SQIVND, per germline (reference sequence). This CDR3 has 15 amino acids. The ends were cut back, 3 bases at V and 4 bases at J, with 12 bases in the middle. Treatment indicated: around 19 received Ad26.COV2.S at low or high dose, single or two shots; roughly five received placebo; per-sample allocation not given. Sampling occurred on day 63 after the first vaccine or placebo injection. About this clone itself: Its target is unknown.

The data were produced by immunoSEQ multiplex PCR, yet TCRdb's version contains in-frame clones alone and is incomplete. The sample lists hundreds of thousands of clones, 80% to 90% occurring once. Specimen: peripheral blood, collected in a trial of Ad26.COV2.S vaccine versus placebo. The rearrangement links TRBV19 to TRBJ2-2, with D unresolved. The receptor comes from a person between 18 and 65 years old who received the Ad26.COV2.S COVID-19 vaccine or a placebo. The CDR3 DNA follows: TGTGCCAGTAGTATGGGTTCAGGTCCCACCGGGGAGCTGTTTTTT. The encoded protein is CASSMGSGPTGELFF.